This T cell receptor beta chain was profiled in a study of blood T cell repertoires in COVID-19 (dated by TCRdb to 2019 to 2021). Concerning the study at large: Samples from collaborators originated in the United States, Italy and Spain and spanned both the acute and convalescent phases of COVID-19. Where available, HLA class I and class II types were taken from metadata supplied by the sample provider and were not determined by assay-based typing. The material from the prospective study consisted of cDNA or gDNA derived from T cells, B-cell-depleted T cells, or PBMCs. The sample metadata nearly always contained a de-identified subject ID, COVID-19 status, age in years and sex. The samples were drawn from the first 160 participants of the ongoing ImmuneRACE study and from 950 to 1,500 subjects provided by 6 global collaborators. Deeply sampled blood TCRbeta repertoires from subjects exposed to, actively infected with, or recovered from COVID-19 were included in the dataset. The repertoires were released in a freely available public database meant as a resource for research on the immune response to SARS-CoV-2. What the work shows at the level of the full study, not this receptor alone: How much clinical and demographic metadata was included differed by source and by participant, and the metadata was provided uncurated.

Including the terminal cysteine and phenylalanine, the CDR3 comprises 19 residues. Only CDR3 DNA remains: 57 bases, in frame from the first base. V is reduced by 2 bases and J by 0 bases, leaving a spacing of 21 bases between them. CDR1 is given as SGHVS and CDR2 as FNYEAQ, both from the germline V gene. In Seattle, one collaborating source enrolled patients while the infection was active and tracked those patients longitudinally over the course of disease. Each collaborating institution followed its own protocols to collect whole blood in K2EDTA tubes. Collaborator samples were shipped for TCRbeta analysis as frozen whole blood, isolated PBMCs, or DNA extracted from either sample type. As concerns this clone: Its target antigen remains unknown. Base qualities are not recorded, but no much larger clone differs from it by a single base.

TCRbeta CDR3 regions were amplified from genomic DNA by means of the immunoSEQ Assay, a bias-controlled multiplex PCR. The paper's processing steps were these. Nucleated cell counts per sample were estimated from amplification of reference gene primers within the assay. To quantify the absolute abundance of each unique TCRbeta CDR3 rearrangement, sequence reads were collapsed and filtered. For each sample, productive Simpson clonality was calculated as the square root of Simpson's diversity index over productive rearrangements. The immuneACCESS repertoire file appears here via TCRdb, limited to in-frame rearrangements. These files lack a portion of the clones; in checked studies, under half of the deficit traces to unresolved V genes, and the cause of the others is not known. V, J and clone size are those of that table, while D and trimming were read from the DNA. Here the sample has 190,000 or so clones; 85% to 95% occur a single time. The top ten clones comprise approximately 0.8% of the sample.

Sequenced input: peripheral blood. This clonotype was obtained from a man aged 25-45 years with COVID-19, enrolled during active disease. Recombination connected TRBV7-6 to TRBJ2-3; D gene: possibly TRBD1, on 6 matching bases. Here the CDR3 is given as CASSLSWGPPTSSTDTQYF. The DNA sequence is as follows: TGTGCCAGCAGCTTAAGTTGGGGGCCGCCGACCTCTAGCACAGATACGCAGTATTTT.